What follows is one T cell receptor beta chain and its context. What it recognizes is unknown. Sequencing used immunoSEQ multiplex PCR; TCRdb keeps in-frame clones, though not all of them. The table lists 70,000 to 95,000 clones, about 93% of them singletons, with about 1% in the top ten. The data were taken from a study of graft-versus-host responses after intestinal transplantation. Findings and limits, study-wide: Individuals carrying graft-donor T cell macrochimerism showed high graft-versus-host to host-versus-graft clonal ratios in allografts.

Germline lookup yields CDR1 MNHEY and CDR2 SMNVEV (reference sequence). The length of the CDR3 is 14 residues. The chain uses TRBV27 and TRBJ2-5, with D possibly TRBD2 on 6 matching bases. The DNA matches TRBJ2-7 better at its end, which makes the J call doubtful. The specimen comprised unstimulated CD8+ T cells sorted from spleen or lymph node cells, sampled before transplant. This TCR came from a human donor who was the organ donor for an intestinal transplant. CDR3 nucleotides: TGTGCCAGCAGTTCGACTAGTTTCAATCGCGAGCAGTACTTC. Its protein is CASSSTSFNREQYF.